This TCR beta chain stems from a study of graft-versus-host responses after intestinal transplantation. Looking at the study overall: Uniformly, recipients were administered anti-thymocyte globulin induction with subsequent tacrolimus and steroids for about 3 years.

Details on this clone: Its specificity is not known.

Germline trimming cut 5 bases from V and 0 bases from J; bases unmatched to any gene: 6. This CDR3 spans 17 amino acids. Germline CDR1 SGHAT, CDR2 FQNNGV. Only in-frame clones appear in the TCRdb table, and some are missing; sequencing was by immunoSEQ multiplex PCR. The profile shows some 110,000 clones, 75% to 95% of them singletons. Study-level findings and limits: Individuals who had graft-donor T cell macrochimerism had allografts that showed high graft-versus-host to host-versus-graft clonal ratios. GvH clonotypes were identified within recipient marrow, with a subset emerging first in ileum or blood.

Specimen: unstimulated CD4+ T cells sorted from spleen or lymph node cells, collected before intestinal transplant. The chain carries TRBV11-2 and TRBJ1-4, with TRBD1 matching over 10 bases. The receptor was derived from a human donor who received an intestinal transplant. The CDR3 loop is CASSPRQGAATNEKLFF. In DNA, the CDR3 is TGTGCCAGCAGCCCGCGACAGGGGGCTGCAACTAATGAAAAACTGTTTTTT.